This TCR beta chain was observed in a study of T cell repertoires in ileal Crohn's disease (dated by TCRdb to the late 2010s). Broadly, across the study: Median disease duration was around 7.9 years, and around 40% of patients were identified as active smokers at the time of surgery. All patients had surgery for a complication: stricturing disease in roughly 60% and penetrating disease in around 39%. About half of the patients received postoperative therapy: about a dozen received thiopurines and 15 to 20 received anti-TNF agents. TCR repertoire analysis was performed in around 61 Crohn's disease patients drawn from a prospective multicentre cohort. Running in parallel with the study was a multicentre cohort set up to find predictors of early endoscopic recurrence following ileocolonic resection. A Rutgeerts score above i0 was used to define endoscopic postoperative recurrence. A total of about 170 mucosal samples from 57 patients were sequenced, collected from several sites on the surgical specimen and at postoperative endoscopy. The full study reports these points: More high-frequency clones were carried by sorted CD8 T cells than by CD4 T cells, suggesting that mucosal expansions were mainly CD8. Endoscopic recurrence was found to be associated with higher high-frequency clone percentages at surgery, and recurrence was observed in all patients with clonality above 26.8% (18/57). A significantly higher proportion of clonal expansions was observed in active smokers at surgery than in non-smokers (approximately 28% vs 17%, p=0.02). Mucosal CD4 and CD8 T cells were sorted and sequenced only in a subgroup of patients, whose size was not stated.

The germline V and J ends show losses of 5 bases and 14 bases respectively, and no gene match explains 17 bases of the junction. In the germline V gene (reference sequence), CDR1 corresponds to SEHNR and CDR2 to FQNEAQ. There are 16 amino acids in the CDR3, from cysteine to phenylalanine inclusive. The entry retains the CDR3 DNA only, 48 bases that are in frame from base 1. To be eligible, patients had to be adults with ileal or ileocolonic Crohn's disease and an indication for ileocolonic resection. Before DNA extraction, whole ileal mucosal biopsies were kept frozen at -80 degrees C. A TRizol-based method was used to extract genomic DNA from the frozen whole biopsies, and the DNA was quantified with a NanoDrop 2000 spectrophotometer. For commercial TCRB immunosequencing, around 500 nanograms of biopsy DNA were submitted for each sample. Adaptive Biotechnology amplified the CDR3 regions from genomic DNA with a two-step multiplex PCR designed to control amplification bias. The first PCR used primers for every V and J gene segment; the second PCR added barcodes and Illumina adapters. CDR3 libraries were sequenced using an Illumina instrument. The authors' analysis ran thus. The analysis used both the pipelines supplied by the vendor and custom analysis of the raw data in R/Bioconductor with R version 3.3.0. Clonality, which ranges from 0 to 1, was calculated as the inverse of the normalised Shannon entropy across all productive clones. The repertoire share taken up by the top 100 clones defined high-frequency clones, and only clones that passed a 95% confidence test were kept. Repertoire diversity was measured with the Simpson index, and overlap between samples was measured with the Morisita-Horn index. The table comes from immuneACCESS by way of TCRdb, which keeps in-frame sequences with V and J called. Part of the clones is missing from these tables; in studies checked, under half for an unresolved V gene and the rest for unknown reasons. V and J calls and clone size are as listed in that table; D and trimming were resolved from the DNA. The sample table holds around 16,000 clones, of which about 93% were seen once. The ten largest clones represent roughly 3.4% of the sample.

On this clone: The target of this receptor is not known. No base quality information exists; no much larger clone differs at one position.

This chain is built from TRBV7-9 and TRBJ1-4; TRBD1 aligns with 10 central bases. The specimen sequenced was ileal tissue. The sequence was obtained from an adult with Crohn's disease. The CDR3 has the sequence CASSGDRGRFLGGLFF. The bases are TGTGCCAGCAGCGGAGACAGGGGGCGCTTTCTGGGAGGTCTGTTTTTT.